The 20 T cell receptor beta chains reported below all come from one sample, sequenced in a study of T cell repertoires in cytomegalovirus infection. TCRdb redid the calling of the reads with MiXCR, one entry per CDR3 protein. In the table there are approximately 1,000,000 distinct CDR3 sequences, under 40% of which are singletons. These receptors have no identified antigens. The source was cultured CD8+ T cells from PBMCs, collected from culture after CMV antigen stimulation. All receptors come from a human donor in good health (CMV status not recorded). Some clones in this sample may be carry-over from other donors' samples.

J is TRBJ1-6 and V is TRBV6-1, with unresolved D. With 3 bases removed from V and 8 bases from J, the gap between germline ends came to 20 bases. Germline CDR1 MNHNS, CDR2 SASEGT. This CDR3 is 17 amino acids long. This CDR3 is CASSDEERLGYYSPLHF. The CDR3 DNA is TGTGCCAGCAGTGATGAGGAAAGACTAGGGTATTATTCACCCCTCCACTTT.

The rearrangement links TRBV4-1 to TRBJ2-5, with a tentative D call TRBD1 (5 bases). CDR3 length: 15 residues. Germline V gives CDR1 MGHRA, CDR2 YSYEKL. The V end lost 3 bases, the J end lost 5 bases, and 16 bases lay between the germline ends. The CDR3 here is CASSQGQGIGETQYF. CDR3 coding DNA: TGCGCCAGCAGCCAGGGGCAAGGAATCGGGGAGACCCAGTACTTC.

This clonotype was counted ten times or more. V is TRBV6-2 or TRBV6-3 and J is TRBJ1-5; tentatively, D is TRBD1 (6 bases). This CDR3 contains 17 residues. The germline gives CDR1 MNHEY, CDR2 SVGEGT. V was pared by 0 bases and J by 9 bases, with 21 bases between. The CDR3 nucleotides read TGTGCCAGCAGTTACTCGAAAGTCGTGGGGGGCCTTTGGCCCCAGCATTTT. It yields the protein CASSYSKVVGGLWPQHF.

The CDR3 DNA sequence: TGTGCCAGCAGCCAATTCCAGACAGGACCGAACACCGGGGAGCTGTTTTTT. Protein product: CASSQFQTGPNTGELFF. V and J are TRBV14 and TRBJ2-2, with a possible D match to TRBD1 (6 bases). Between the trimmed V and J ends, which lost 2 bases and 0 bases, there was a span of 13 bases. Looked up from germline, CDR1 is SGHDN and CDR2 is FVKESK. CDR3 size: 17 residues.

This clonotype was observed many times. At one of its ends the junction is not consistent with the germline gene, which may arise from a read error. The rearrangement uses TRBV19 and TRBJ1-1; D gene uncertain. The germline V gene encodes CDR1 LNHDA and CDR2 SQIVND (reference sequence). The CDR3 consists of 12 residues. CDR3 amino acids: CASSIRNTEAFF. DNA of the CDR3: TGTGCCAGCAGTATACGGAACACTGAAGCTTTCTTT.

This clonotype turned up a few times. The chain carries TRBV7-6 and TRBJ2-7; D possibly uses TRBD1 or TRBD2 (5 bases each). CDR1 and CDR2 from the germline V gene are SGHVS and FNYEAQ. Trimming shortened V by 5 bases and J by 1 base, and 12 bases separated the two germline ends. The CDR3 runs to 14 residues. Written as DNA, the CDR3 is TGTGCCAGCAGCGGGGGTATTAGATCCTACGAGCAGTACTTC. It specifies CASSGGIRSYEQYF.

This clonotype appeared a few times. The chain carries TRBV7-6 and TRBJ1-4; 9 bases line up with TRBD1. CDR1 is SGHVS, CDR2 FNYEAQ, per germline. The CDR3 runs to 14 residues. V shed 3 bases and J 5 bases; nucleotides not matched to a gene: 1. The chain's CDR3 is CASSFTGGNEKLFF. The CDR3 DNA sequence: TGTGCCAGCAGCTTCACAGGGGGCAATGAAAAACTGTTTTTT.

To note about this clonotype: A read error may explain this, as a much larger clone is one base away. This chain links TRBV7-6 with TRBJ2-1; D is unclear. The CDR3 contains 15 residues. The germline V gene encodes CDR1 SGHVS and CDR2 FNYEAQ. The CDR3 loop is CARSLGAVRYNEQFF. In DNA form, the CDR3 reads TGTGCCAGGAGCTTAGGAGCAGTGAGGTACAATGAGCAGTTCTTC.

The chain joins TRBV6-8 to TRBJ2-6; D could derive from TRBD1 or TRBD2 (6 bases each). Germline V gene sequence: CDR1 MNHGY, CDR2 SAAAGT. The length of the CDR3 is 16 residues. Trimming pared 6 bases from V and 0 bases from J, leaving 12 bases between. The DNA for the CDR3 is TGTGCCAGCAGGGAGGGGGAAAGCTCTGGGGCCAACGTCCTGACTTTC. Translation gives CASREGESSGANVLTF.

The chain joins TRBV20-1 to TRBJ2-3, with TRBD2 identical over 11 bases. After removal of 4 bases from V and 5 bases from J, the junction contained 5 bases not matched to a gene. CDR3 length equals 14 residues. Germline V gene sequence: CDR1 DFQATT, CDR2 SNEGSKA (reference sequence). CDR3 nucleotides: TGCAGTGCTACAAGTAGCGGGGGGGGAGATACGCAGTATTTT. As protein: CSATSSGGGDTQYF.

This clonotype was seen repeatedly, ten times or more. This rearrangement joins TRBV7-6 to TRBJ2-3, with D possibly matching TRBD2 (7 bases). Trimming took 1 base from V and 2 from J, leaving 13 bases between them. This CDR3 contains 16 residues. CDR1 is SGHVS, CDR2 FNYEAQ, per germline. CDR3 bases: TGTGCCAGCAGCTTAGTGCGGCGGGGGCACACAGATACGCAGTATTTT. It is translated as CASSLVRRGHTDTQYF.

This clonotype was found many times. The gene calls are TRBV7-8 and TRBJ2-3; D assignment may be TRBD1 or TRBD2 (5 bases each). The CDR3 totals 17 residues. The V end was cut by 3 bases, the J end by 0 bases, with 16 bases between. Germline V CDR1 and CDR2: SGHVS, FQNEAQ. The CDR3 region has the DNA TGTGCCAGCAGCTTCAATTCCGGGGCACCTAGCACAGATACGCAGTATTTT. It translates to CASSFNSGAPSTDTQYF.

The rearrangement joins TRBV7-9 to TRBJ2-5; TRBD1 or TRBD2 may be the D gene (5 bases each). The V gene lost 5 bases and the J gene lost 5 bases, with 33 bases spanning the gap. Germline V CDR1 and CDR2: SEHNR, FQNEAQ (reference sequence). The CDR3 is 20 amino acids. For the CDR3, the DNA is TGTGCCAGCAGCGCAGTGCTAGGGACGATAAAATTCGGTATAGTGGAGACCCAGTACTTC. Translation: CASSAVLGTIKFGIVETQYF.

The rearrangement links TRBV7-6 to TRBJ2-7; D gene uncertain. Deletions cut 1 base from V and 4 bases from J, with 17 bases between. This CDR3 contains 16 residues. CDR1 and CDR2 (germline): SGHVS, FNYEAQ. CDR3 DNA: TGTGCCAGCAGCTTAGAAGCCTTTGGGATGCCTTACGAGCAGTACTTC. Translated, it gives CASSLEAFGMPYEQYF. Filled out from reference TRBV7-6 and TRBJ2-7, the complete variable domain reads GAGVSQSPRYKVTKRGQDVALRCDPISGHVSLYWYRQALGQGPEFLTYFNYEAQQDKSGLPNDRFSAERPEGSISTLTIQRTEQRDSAMYRCASSLEAFGMPYEQYFGPGTRLTVT.

V usage is TRBV10-3 and J usage is TRBJ2-1, with 11 nucleotides matching TRBD2. Germline lookup yields CDR1 ENHRY and CDR2 SYGVKD. The ends lost 0 bases at V and 7 bases at J; junction bases unmatched: 8. The CDR3 length is 17 residues. CDR3 loop: CAISESISGGAGNEQFF. CDR3 nucleotide sequence: TGTGCCATCAGTGAGTCGATTAGCGGGGGGGCCGGGAATGAGCAGTTCTTC.

Many counts were recorded for this clonotype. The rearrangement joins TRBV6-1 to TRBJ2-6; D may match TRBD1 or TRBD2 (5 bases each). The CDR3 extends over 21 amino acids. Trimming took 5 bases from V and 0 from J, leaving 26 bases between them. From germline, CDR1 is MNHNS and CDR2 SASEGT. Here the CDR3 reads CASSPPPRDVFFFSGANVLTF. CDR3 sequence (DNA): TGTGCCAGCAGTCCTCCTCCCCGGGACGTTTTTTTCTTCTCTGGGGCCAACGTCCTGACTTTC.

This clonotype was counted a single time. This clone may be a read error of a much larger clone one base away. The V gene is TRBV7-2, the J gene TRBJ2-3, with 10 bases identical to TRBD2. Unmatched junction bases numbered 14, after V lost 8 bases and J lost 3 bases. The CDR3 totals 17 residues. Per the germline V gene, CDR1 is SGHTA and CDR2 is FQGNSA. The CDR3 sequence is CASCSRGAGGRTDTQYF. In DNA, the CDR3 is TGTGCCAGCTGTTCCCGTGGAGCGGGGGGGAGGACAGATACGCAGTATTTT.

This rearrangement joins TRBV27 to TRBJ2-7, with TRBD1 matching over 7 bases. The V and J ends lost 6 bases and 3 bases, in that order; junction bases with no gene match: 8. The CDR3 sequence is 14 residues long. Per the germline V gene, CDR1 is MNHEY and CDR2 is SMNVEV (reference sequence). This CDR3 is CASSHGTAGYEQYF. The DNA for the CDR3 is TGTGCCAGCAGCCATGGGACAGCCGGCTACGAGCAGTACTTC.

This chain uses TRBV6-2 or TRBV6-3 with TRBJ2-1, with a possible D match to TRBD1 (5 bases). The CDR3 runs to 15 residues. Germline CDR1 reads MNHEY; CDR2 reads SVGEGT. Trimming left V 0 bases short and J 7 bases short, with 13 bases between. The DNA of the CDR3 is TGTGCCAGCAGTTACTCGATCTCAGGGTGGAATGAGCAGTTCTTC. Translation: CASSYSISGWNEQFF.

This clonotype appeared many times. The gene calls are TRBV4-1 and TRBJ2-1; D possibly matches TRBD1 or TRBD2 (5 bases each). CDR1 and CDR2 from the germline V gene are MGHRA and YSYEKL. This CDR3 is 15 amino acids long. Trimming cost V 3 bases and J 5 bases, with 14 bases left between them. The CDR3 DNA reads as TGCGCCAGCAGCCACCTTTGGGACGGAAACAATGAGCAGTTCTTC. Protein product: CASSHLWDGNNEQFF.